This is a list of T cell receptor beta chains from one sample in a study of beta chain features in type 1 diabetes. Clones were read by immunoSEQ multiplex PCR, and TCRdb kept only the in-frame ones, dropping some. Found here are 300,000 to 400,000 clones, 8% of them singletons; the top ten hold 0.44%. The sample consisted of central memory CD4+ T cells from blood. The receptor set was obtained from a woman aged 18-29 years in good health. The CDR3 runs from the conserved cysteine through the conserved F or W. Fields, in order: V gene, D gene, clone size, CDR3 length, J gene, CDR3 protein, CDR3 DNA. The D gene is left open where the match is weak. Where a row states a size, it is once, few, many or the class of an expanded clone; other rows omit it.

v_gene: TRBV28; d_gene: -; abundance: -; len: 14; j_gene: TRBJ1-1; CDR3aa: CASNSQAFPTEAFF; CDR3nt: TGTGCCAGCAACTCTCAGGCTTTTCCCACTGAAGCTTTCTTT
v_gene: TRBV7-2; d_gene: -; abundance: -; len: 14; j_gene: TRBJ2-7; CDR3aa: CASSLGHTSYEQYF; CDR3nt: TGTGCCAGCAGCTTGGGACATACCTCCTACGAGCAGTACTTC
v_gene: TRBV28; d_gene: TRBD1; abundance: few; len: 14; j_gene: TRBJ2-7; CDR3aa: CASSLRQGVLEQYF; CDR3nt: TGTGCCAGCAGTTTACGTCAGGGGGTCCTCGAGCAGTACTTC
v_gene: TRBV25-1; d_gene: TRBD2; abundance: few; len: 14; j_gene: TRBJ2-7; CDR3aa: CASSSLAGAYEQYF; CDR3nt: TGTGCCAGCAGTTCCCTAGCGGGAGCGTACGAGCAGTACTTC
v_gene: TRBV7-2; d_gene: TRBD1; abundance: few; len: 15; j_gene: TRBJ2-1; CDR3aa: CASRQDRGLYNEQFF; CDR3nt: TGTGCCAGCAGGCAGGACAGGGGGCTGTACAATGAGCAGTTCTTC
v_gene: TRBV7-2; d_gene: -; abundance: -; len: 15; j_gene: TRBJ2-7; CDR3aa: CASSPLGAGTYEQYF; CDR3nt: TGTGCCAGCAGCCCCCTCGGGGCGGGTACCTACGAGCAGTACTTC
v_gene: TRBV6-1; d_gene: -; abundance: few; len: 16; j_gene: TRBJ2-4; CDR3aa: CASSEGSVPFQNIQYF; CDR3nt: TGTGCCAGCAGTGAGGGTAGCGTGCCATTTCAGAACATTCAGTACTTC
v_gene: TRBV7-8; d_gene: -; abundance: -; len: 17; j_gene: TRBJ2-5; CDR3aa: CASSLRPPVRYQETQYF; CDR3nt: TGTGCCAGCAGCTTAAGGCCTCCAGTTAGGTACCAAGAGACCCAGTACTTC
v_gene: TRBV7-2; d_gene: -; abundance: few; len: 14; j_gene: TRBJ1-4; CDR3aa: CASSLNRANEKLFF; CDR3nt: TGTGCCAGCAGCTTAAACAGGGCTAATGAAAAACTGTTTTTT
v_gene: TRBV6-5; d_gene: TRBD1; abundance: few; len: 15; j_gene: TRBJ2-7; CDR3aa: CASSSYGQGTYEQYF; CDR3nt: TGTGCCAGCAGTTCATACGGACAGGGGACGTACGAGCAGTACTTC
v_gene: TRBV6-5; d_gene: -; abundance: few; len: 14; j_gene: TRBJ2-3; CDR3aa: CASSYSTPGYTQYF; CDR3nt: TGTGCCAGCAGTTACTCGACCCCGGGGTATACGCAGTATTTT
v_gene: TRBV5-1; d_gene: -; abundance: -; len: 14; j_gene: TRBJ1-1; CDR3aa: CASSLVPTSTEAFF; CDR3nt: TGCGCCAGCAGCTTGGTGCCCACCAGCACTGAAGCTTTCTTT
v_gene: TRBV7-2; d_gene: TRBD1; abundance: few; len: 14; j_gene: TRBJ2-5; CDR3aa: CASSFDRVTETQYF; CDR3nt: TGTGCCAGCAGCTTTGACAGGGTCACGGAGACCCAGTACTTC
v_gene: TRBV10-3; d_gene: -; abundance: many; len: 13; j_gene: TRBJ2-5; CDR3aa: CAISSQGAETQYF; CDR3nt: TGTGCCATCAGTTCACAGGGTGCGGAGACCCAGTACTTC
v_gene: TRBV18; d_gene: -; abundance: few; len: 14; j_gene: TRBJ2-7; CDR3aa: CASRPSGSAYEQYF; CDR3nt: TGTGCCAGCCGTCCTTCGGGCAGCGCTTACGAGCAGTACTTC
v_gene: TRBV28; d_gene: -; abundance: few; len: 15; j_gene: TRBJ1-3; CDR3aa: CASTRGGAYGNTIYF; CDR3nt: TGTGCCAGCACTCGCGGGGGGGCGTATGGAAACACCATATATTTT
v_gene: TRBV9; d_gene: TRBD2; abundance: -; len: 13; j_gene: TRBJ2-7; CDR3aa: CASSPRTGGEQYF; CDR3nt: TGTGCCAGCAGCCCAAGGACGGGAGGGGAGCAGTACTTC
v_gene: TRBV29-1; d_gene: -; abundance: few; len: 13; j_gene: TRBJ2-1; CDR3aa: CSVEGGRHNEQFF; CDR3nt: TGCAGCGTTGAGGGGGGGCGTCACAATGAGCAGTTCTTC